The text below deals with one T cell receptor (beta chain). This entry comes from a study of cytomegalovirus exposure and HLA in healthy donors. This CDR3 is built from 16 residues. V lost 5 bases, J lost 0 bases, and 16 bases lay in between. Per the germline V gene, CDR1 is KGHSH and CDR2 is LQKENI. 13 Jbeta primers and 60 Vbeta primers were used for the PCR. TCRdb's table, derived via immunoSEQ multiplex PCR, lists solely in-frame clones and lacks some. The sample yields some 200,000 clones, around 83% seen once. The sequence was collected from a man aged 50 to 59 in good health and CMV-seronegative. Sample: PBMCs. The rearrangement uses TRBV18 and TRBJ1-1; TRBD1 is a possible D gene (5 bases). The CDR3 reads CASSSSAQGMNTEAFF. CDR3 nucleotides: TGTGCCAGCTCATCTTCGGCCCAGGGAATGAACACTGAAGCTTTCTTT. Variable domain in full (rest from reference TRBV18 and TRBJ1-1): NAGVMQNPRHLVRRRGQEARLRCSPMKGHSHVYWYRQLPEEGLKFMVYLQKENIIDESGMPKERFSAEFPKEGPSILRIQQVVRGDSAAYFCASSSSAQGMNTEAFFGQGTRLTVV.